The 5 T cell receptor beta chains reported below all come from one sample, sequenced in a study of blood T cell repertoires in COVID-19. Produced via immunoSEQ multiplex PCR; TCRdb's table is partial and in-frame only. The sample has more than 200,000 clones; around 90% are singletons. Sequenced input: peripheral blood. The source of these receptors is a human donor in a cohort sampled during active COVID-19.

This chain joins TRBV28 and TRBJ2-7; TRBD1 matches 7 bases. The CDR3 extends over 14 amino acids. With 7 bases clipped from V and 3 bases from J, the junction kept 9 bases outside the gene matches. CDR1 is MDHEN and CDR2 is SYDVKM in the germline V gene. Written as DNA, the CDR3 is TGTGCCAGCAACATTCAGGGGGACGACTACGAGCAGTACTTC. Its protein product is CASNIQGDDYEQYF.

The J gene is TRBJ2-7, the V gene TRBV28; possibly TRBD2 for D (6 bases). Germline V gene lookup returns CDR1 MDHEN and CDR2 SYDVKM. CDR3 length: 12 amino acids. V lost 7 bases to trimming and J lost 5 bases, with 12 bases between them. CDR3 in amino acids: CASTEGNDEQYF. The CDR3 DNA reads TGTGCCAGCACGGAGGGTAACGACGAGCAGTACTTC.

The chain has TRBV5-3 and TRBJ2-7; tentative D call: TRBD1 (6 bases). TRBV5-3 has ORF status, its function being uncertain. This CDR3 spans 13 amino acids. The V end lost 0 bases, the J end lost 4 bases, and 8 bases lay between the germline ends. The CDR3 sequence is CARSLGGGYEQYF. The CDR3 DNA reads as TGTGCCAGAAGCTTGGGAGGGGGTTACGAGCAGTACTTC.

V usage is TRBV11-2 and J usage is TRBJ2-7, with 9 bases lining up with TRBD2. The J segment lost 7 bases and the V segment lost 1 base, leaving 8 bases of the junction unmatched. The CDR3 runs to 15 residues. Germline V gene sequence: CDR1 SGHAT, CDR2 FQNNGV. Here the CDR3 DNA reads TGTGCCAGCAGCTTAGTTGGCGGGGGGGCCGGTGAGCAGTACTTC. Protein: CASSLVGGGAGEQYF.

The chain couples TRBV5-6 to TRBJ2-2; 9 bases fit TRBD1. CDR1 SGHDT and CDR2 YYEEEE come from the germline V gene. The CDR3 has 16 residues. V shed 2 bases, J shed 5 bases, and the junction held 7 bases outside the gene matches. CDR3: CASSLYRGQVTGELFF. CDR3 nucleotide sequence: TGTGCCAGCAGCTTATACAGGGGGCAGGTAACCGGGGAGCTGTTTTTT.